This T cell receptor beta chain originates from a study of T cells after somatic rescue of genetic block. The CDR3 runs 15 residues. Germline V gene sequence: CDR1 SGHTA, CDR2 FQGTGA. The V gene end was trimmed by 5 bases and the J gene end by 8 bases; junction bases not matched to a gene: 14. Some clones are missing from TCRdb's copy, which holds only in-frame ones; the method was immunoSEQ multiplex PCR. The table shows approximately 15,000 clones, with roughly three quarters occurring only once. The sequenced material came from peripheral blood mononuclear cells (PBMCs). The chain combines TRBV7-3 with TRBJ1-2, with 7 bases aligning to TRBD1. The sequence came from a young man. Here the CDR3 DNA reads TGTGCCAGCAGCCGACAGTCCGGGACAGCCTACGGCTACACCTTC. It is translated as CASSRQSGTAYGYTF.